A selection of T cell receptor beta chains follows, all from one sample in a study of blood T cells in healthy people across ages. MiXCR, run by TCRdb on the 5' RACE reads, gives a single entry per CDR3 protein. The sample carries some 1.5 million distinct CDR3 sequences, roughly 30% recorded once. Source material: blood. These receptors were obtained from a woman aged 25 to 45 in good health. CDR3s include the opening cysteine and the closing phenylalanine or tryptophan. The D gene is left open where the match is weak. Some rows have no size entry. The others give once, few or many, or a class for an expanded clone.

J gene	D gene	clone size	V gene	CDR3 protein	CDR3 DNA
TRBJ2-2	.	.	TRBV19	CASSIDRWAGELFF	TGTGCCAGTAGTATAGATCGATGGGCCGGGGAGCTGTTTTTT
TRBJ1-3	.	.	TRBV6-6	CASSYSAGFSGNTIYF	TGTGCCAGCAGTTACTCCGCAGGCTTCTCTGGAAACACCATATATTTT
TRBJ2-3	.	.	TRBV21-1	CASSHRLGLAVRGGTDTQYF	TGTGCCAGCAGCCACCGTTTGGGTCTAGCGGTCCGAGGAGGCACAGATACGCAGTATTTT
TRBJ2-2	.	few	TRBV12-3/TRBV12-4	CASSPGTSARAGELFF	TGTGCCAGCAGTCCGGGGACCAGCGCGCGGGCCGGGGAGCTGTTTTTT
TRBJ2-7	TRBD2	few	TRBV6-5	CASSYSGSGGSSYEQYF	TGTGCCAGCAGTTACTCGGGGTCGGGGGGTAGCTCCTACGAGCAGTACTTC
TRBJ2-3	TRBD1	few	TRBV18	CASSPNPATGGLDTQYF	TGTGCCAGCTCACCCAACCCTGCGACAGGGGGCTTAGATACGCAGTATTTT
TRBJ2-5	TRBD2	few	TRBV6-5	CASSTSGGAIRETQYF	TGTGCCAGCAGTACCAGCGGGGGCGCTATCCGCGAGACCCAGTACTTC
TRBJ1-2	.	.	TRBV20-1	CSAPHPQLRTGGYTF	TGCAGTGCCCCTCACCCCCAACTAAGGACTGGCGGCTACACCTTC
TRBJ2-1	.	few	TRBV7-7	CASSLAVGASGNNEQFF	TGTGCCAGCAGCTTAGCAGTTGGAGCTAGTGGGAACAATGAGCAGTTCTTC
TRBJ2-1	TRBD2	.	TRBV18	CASSPGFSGYNEQFF	TGTGCCAGCTCACCAGGATTTAGCGGGTACAATGAGCAGTTCTTC
TRBJ2-7	TRBD2	few	TRBV7-2	CASSPLAGRAEQYF	TGTGCCAGCAGCCCCTTAGCGGGGAGAGCCGAGCAGTACTTC
TRBJ2-5	.	many	TRBV7-2	CASSIFFETQYF	TGTGCCAGCAGCATATTTTTCGAGACCCAGTACTTC
TRBJ1-1	.	.	TRBV29-1	CSVEEMLLTEAFF	TGCAGCGTTGAAGAGATGTTATTGACTGAAGCTTTCTTT
TRBJ1-6	TRBD1	.	TRBV12-3/TRBV12-4	CASSLGTGGNVKAPLHF	TGTGCCAGCAGTCTGGGGACAGGGGGCAATGTGAAGGCACCCCTCCACTTT
TRBJ2-7	.	few	TRBV7-2	CASSFLKRDEQYF	TGTGCCAGCAGCTTCCTTAAACGGGACGAGCAGTACTTC
TRBJ1-5	.	.	TRBV6-5	CASSYADDQPQHF	TGTGCCAGCAGTTACGCCGATGATCAGCCCCAGCATTTT